The 17 T cell receptor beta chains below were found in one sample sequenced in a study of cytomegalovirus exposure and HLA in healthy donors. The PCR made use of 60 Vbeta and 13 Jbeta primers. Profiling relied on immunoSEQ multiplex PCR, and the TCRdb table lists in-frame clones only, not all of them. The sample has over 100,000 clones; approximately 70% are singletons. What was sequenced was PBMCs. The receptor source for this set is a man aged 25-40 years in good health and CMV-seropositive.

The chain joins TRBV19 to TRBJ1-2; D uncertain. The ends were cut back, 6 bases at V and 4 bases at J, with 15 bases in the middle. In germline, CDR1 is LNHDA, CDR2 SQIVND (reference sequence). This CDR3 spans 14 amino acids. In nucleotides, the CDR3 is TGTGCCAGTAGACCCCGGGAGGACTTCTATGGCTACACCTTC. It is translated as CASRPREDFYGYTF.

The chain employs TRBV6-1 and TRBJ2-7, with 11 bases lining up with TRBD1. Germline V gene data show CDR1 as MNHNS and CDR2 as SASEGT. J gave up 4 bases and V 1 base, and 12 bases lay outside the gene matches. The CDR3 totals 18 residues. CDR3 loop: CASSEEMGGTGGWYEQYF. DNA for the CDR3: TGTGCCAGCAGTGAAGAAATGGGCGGGACAGGGGGTTGGTACGAGCAGTACTTC.

This clone was found once. The chain joins TRBV5-4 to TRBJ2-5; 11 positions agree with TRBD2. Trimming cost V 0 bases and J 5 bases; bases outside gene matches: 6. CDR1 is SGHNT and CDR2 is YYREEE in the germline V gene (reference sequence). The length of the CDR3 is 16 residues. CDR3 region: CASSLDLSGRAETQYF. The DNA of the CDR3 is TGTGCCAGCAGCTTGGACCTTAGCGGGAGGGCGGAGACCCAGTACTTC.

This clone was observed a handful of times. This chain links TRBV7-3 with TRBJ2-1; D remains unclear. V was shortened by 1 base and J by 7 bases, with 14 bases between the two germline ends. The CDR3 has 15 residues. CDR1 and CDR2 (germline): SGHTA, FQGTGA. This CDR3 is CASSLSGSDWNEQFF. CDR3 DNA sequence: TGTGCCAGCAGCTTAAGCGGAAGTGATTGGAATGAGCAGTTCTTC.

The rearrangement uses TRBV28 and TRBJ1-4, with D perhaps TRBD1 (6 bases). V was pared by 5 bases and J by 4 bases, with 14 bases between. The CDR3 loop spans 15 amino acids. Per the germline V gene, CDR1 is MDHEN and CDR2 is SYDVKM. Written as DNA, the CDR3 is TGTGCCAGCAGTCCCCCCCCAGGGGTTAATGAAAAACTGTTTTTT. This translates into CASSPPPGVNEKLFF.

The chain uses TRBV2 and TRBJ1-2; 7 nucleotides align to TRBD1. Germline CDR1 SNHLY, CDR2 FYNNEI. The CDR3 sequence is 14 residues long. With V trimmed by 5 bases and J by 3 bases, 6 bases remained unmatched. As DNA, the CDR3 is TGTGCCAGCAGTCTCCGACAGGGAGACTATGGCTACACCTTC. Protein: CASSLRQGDYGYTF.

Remarks on this clone: The junction and the germline gene differ at one end; a read error may be behind it. The chain couples TRBV7-9 to TRBJ2-3; the D gene is possibly TRBD1 (6 bases). This CDR3 is 16 amino acids long. Germline loops: CDR1 SEHNR, CDR2 FQNEAQ (reference sequence). The DNA of the CDR3 is TGTTCCAGCAGCTTTCCCCCAGGGACATCATTTGATACGCAGTATTTT. It yields the protein CSSSFPPGTSFDTQYF.

The J gene is TRBJ1-1, the V gene TRBV29-1; 8 bases fit TRBD1. The CDR3 consists of 13 residues. The germline V gene encodes CDR1 SQVTM and CDR2 ANQGSEA. J was trimmed by 4 bases and V by 5 bases; bases with no gene match: 6. The DNA of the CDR3 is TGCAGCGTTCGGACAGGGCCGGGCACTGAAGCTTTCTTT. It is translated as CSVRTGPGTEAFF.

This clone was counted once. This chain joins TRBV27 and TRBJ1-2; no definite D call. The CDR3 sequence is 14 residues long. Germline V gene sequence: CDR1 MNHEY, CDR2 SMNVEV (reference sequence). The V and J ends lost 7 bases and 5 bases respectively, with 17 bases between them. The CDR3 protein is CASIPSPTGYGYTF. In DNA form, the CDR3 reads TGTGCCAGCATCCCGAGCCCAACGGGTTATGGCTACACCTTC.

The chain recombines TRBV11-2 with TRBJ2-7, with D perhaps matching TRBD1 (7 bases). The CDR3 is 17 residues long. V dropped 5 bases and J dropped 0 bases, with 20 bases sitting between them. Germline V gene sequence: CDR1 SGHAT, CDR2 FQNNGV. The CDR3 DNA follows: TGTGCCAGCAGCCTAGTTGTGTCGCGGGACAGCTCCTACGAGCAGTACTTC. This encodes CASSLVVSRDSSYEQYF.

This clone showed up just once. V and J are TRBV10-3 and TRBJ2-2, with 8 bases lining up with TRBD1. Germline V lookup: CDR1 ENHRY, CDR2 SYGVKD. CDR3 size: 16 residues. V was clipped by 3 bases and J by 2 bases; unmatched bases: 5. The DNA of the CDR3 is TGTGCCATCAGTGACCATGGGACAGGAAACACCGGGGAGCTGTTTTTT. It translates to CAISDHGTGNTGELFF.

The rearrangement links TRBV10-1 to TRBJ1-2; no firm D call. CDR3 length: 16 amino acids. CDR1 and CDR2 (germline): WNHNN, SYGVQD (reference sequence). V was shortened by 4 bases and J by 3 bases, with 18 bases between the two germline ends. CDR3 sequence reads: CASSGRGARRDYGYTF. The CDR3 nucleotides are TGCGCCAGCAGTGGTCGGGGAGCCAGGCGCGACTATGGCTACACCTTC.

This clone occurred once. The chain recombines TRBV11-1 with TRBJ1-1; D is unresolved. The CDR3 loop spans 12 amino acids. Germline lookup yields CDR1 SGHAT and CDR2 FQDESV (reference sequence). The ends were cut back, 10 bases at V and 4 bases at J, with 13 bases in the middle. The CDR3 sequence is CAIGSLSTEAFF. The CDR3 DNA sequence: TGTGCCATCGGGAGCCTCAGCACTGAAGCTTTCTTT.

This clone turned up a few times. This chain links TRBV30 with TRBJ2-5; 12 bases map to TRBD2. The junction had 8 bases not matched to a gene; V was cut back by 5 bases and J by 10 bases. This CDR3 has 13 residues. Germline assignment: CDR1 GTSNPN and CDR2 SVGIG (reference sequence). This CDR3 reads CAWSPSGGANQYF. Here the CDR3 DNA reads TGTGCCTGGTCGCCTAGCGGGGGGGCGAACCAGTACTTC.

This sequence joins TRBV25-1 and TRBJ2-5; 8 bases agree with TRBD1. The J call may be faulty, since TRBJ2-7 better matches the DNA end. Germline V gene lookup returns CDR1 MGHDK and CDR2 SYGVNS. The CDR3 has 14 residues. Here the CDR3 reads CASGRTGLSYEQYF. CDR3 nucleotide sequence: TGTGCCAGCGGACGGACAGGGTTGTCCTACGAGCAGTACTTC.

The rearrangement uses TRBV28 and TRBJ1-2; D not resolved. The V and J ends lost 8 bases and 0 bases respectively, with 7 bases between them. CDR1 is MDHEN, CDR2 SYDVKM, per germline. This CDR3 region has 12 residues. CDR3 DNA sequence: TGTGCCAGCGCGGGTACTAACTATGGCTACACCTTC. It encodes CASAGTNYGYTF.

This clone was counted once. This chain connects TRBV11-3 to TRBJ2-7; weak D call: TRBD1 (5 bases). The ends were cut back, 3 bases at V and 0 bases at J, with 9 bases in the middle. Germline V gives CDR1 SGHNT, CDR2 YENEEA. The CDR3 runs to 14 residues. CDR3 DNA sequence: TGTGCCAGCAGCTTGGACACCGGCTCCTACGAGCAGTACTTC. Protein product: CASSLDTGSYEQYF.